The 25 T cell receptor beta chains in this list originate from one sample, sequenced in a study of cytomegalovirus exposure and HLA in healthy donors. The table came from immunoSEQ multiplex PCR; TCRdb's copy has only in-frame clones and leaves some out. There are hundreds of thousands of clones in the sample; over 75% occur only once, and 12% lies in the top ten. The sequenced sample was PBMCs. The receptors were sampled from a young man in good health and CMV-seropositive.

The chain recombines TRBV4-2 with TRBJ1-2; 8 bases match TRBD1. From germline, CDR1 is LGHNA and CDR2 YNFKEQ. J lost 2 bases, V lost 1 base, and 3 bases had no gene match. The CDR3 spans 15 residues. The CDR3 sequence is CASSQAGQGNYGYTF. CDR3 bases: TGTGCCAGCAGCCAAGCCGGACAGGGAAACTATGGCTACACCTTC.

This rearrangement joins TRBV6-1 to TRBJ2-5; 7 nucleotides agree with TRBD2. Germline lookup yields CDR1 MNHNS and CDR2 SASEGT. The CDR3 extends over 13 amino acids. V was pared by 3 bases and J by 5 bases, with 3 bases of the junction left unmatched. The DNA of the CDR3 is TGTGCCAGCAGTGAGCGGGAGAGGGAGACCCAGTACTTC. Encoded protein: CASSERERETQYF.

The chain joins TRBV6-1 to TRBJ1-5; D gene ambiguous. CDR3 length equals 13 residues. V was trimmed by 2 bases and J by 7 bases, leaving 9 bases between them. CDR1 MNHNS and CDR2 SASEGT come from the germline V gene. The CDR3, as DNA: TGTGCCAGCAGTGAAAGGATGAGACAGCCCCAGCATTTT. This translates into CASSERMRQPQHF.

The CDR3 sequence is CASSFGDRTYEQYF. The CDR3, as DNA: TGTGCCAGCAGTTTCGGGGACAGGACCTACGAGCAGTACTTC. The chain combines TRBV27 with TRBJ2-7; 8 bases fit TRBD1. Trimming removed 3 bases from V and 2 bases from J; junction bases left unmatched: 3. The CDR3 loop spans 14 amino acids. The germline V gene has CDR1 MNHEY and CDR2 SMNVEV (reference sequence).

The gene calls are TRBV1 and TRBJ2-1; the table's TRBD2 call for D was not verified on the DNA. TRBV1 is a pseudogene segment. This CDR3 spans 17 amino acids. Here the CDR3 reads CTSSPLPLARDYNEQFF. The CDR3 region has the DNA TGCACCAGCAGCCCGCTACCCCTCGCGCGAGATTACAATGAGCAGTTCTTC.

The chain uses TRBV16 and TRBJ2-1; 11 nucleotides align to TRBD2. CDR3 size: 16 residues. The V gene end was trimmed by 0 bases and the J gene end by 9 bases; junction bases not matched to a gene: 7. CDR1 and CDR2 (germline): KGHSY, FQNENV. The CDR3 sequence: CASSQSTVAGGFEQFF. The CDR3 DNA follows: TGTGCCAGCAGCCAATCGACGGTAGCGGGAGGGTTTGAGCAGTTCTTC.

J is TRBJ1-2 and V is TRBV5-6; D gene unclear. This CDR3 spans 14 amino acids. Per the germline V gene, CDR1 is SGHDT and CDR2 is YYEEEE. The ends were cut back, 4 bases at V and 8 bases at J, with 18 bases in the middle. CDR3 loop: CASSQNMGLRGYTF. CDR3 bases: TGTGCCAGCAGCCAAAACATGGGGTTGAGGGGCTACACCTTC.

This clone appeared a few times. This chain joins TRBV13 and TRBJ2-7; D is unresolved. Germline loops: CDR1 PRHDT, CDR2 FYEKMQ (reference sequence). Trimming removed 1 base from V and 3 bases from J, with 4 bases in between. CDR3 size: 12 residues. The CDR3 DNA is TGTGCCAGCAGCTTAGTCCGCTACGAGCAGTACTTC. As protein: CASSLVRYEQYF. The full variable domain, rest sourced from reference TRBV13 and TRBJ2-7, is AAGVIQSPRHLIKEKRETATLKCYPIPRHDTVYWYQQGPGQDPQFLISFYEKMQSDKGSIPDRFSAQQFSDYHSELNMSSLELGDSALYFCASSLVRYEQYFGPGTRLTVT.

This chain connects TRBV5-1 to TRBJ2-1, with D possibly TRBD2 on 6 matching bases. This CDR3 has 18 residues. Trimming took off 3 bases at V and 4 bases at J, with 23 bases between the two ends. Germline assignment: CDR1 SGHRS and CDR2 YFSETQ. In DNA, the CDR3 is TGCGCCAGCAGCTCGATTGCCGGTAGCGGTCTACTTTACAATGAGCAGTTCTTC. Its protein is CASSSIAGSGLLYNEQFF.

The chain is built from TRBV5-1 and TRBJ1-1; tentatively, D is TRBD1 (6 bases). The CDR3 consists of 14 residues. The V and J ends lost 5 bases and 1 base respectively, with 12 bases between them. Germline V gene sequence: CDR1 SGHRS, CDR2 YFSETQ. As DNA, the CDR3 is TGCGCCAGCAGACACTCGGACAGGAACACTGAAGCTTTCTTT. This encodes CASRHSDRNTEAFF.

The chain is built from TRBV27 and TRBJ1-4; TRBD1 aligns across 9 bases. J was trimmed by 4 bases and V by 4 bases; bases with no gene match: 4. There are 15 residues in the CDR3. Germline CDR1 and CDR2: MNHEY and SMNVEV (reference sequence). The DNA of the CDR3 is TGTGCCAGCAGTTCCCCGGACAGGGGTAATGAAAAACTGTTTTTT. Protein product: CASSSPDRGNEKLFF. Filled out from reference TRBV27 and TRBJ1-4, the complete variable domain reads EAQVTQNPRYLITVTGKKLTVTCSQNMNHEYMSWYRQDPGLGLRQIYYSMNVEVTDKGDVPEGYKVSRKEKRNFPLILESPSPNQTSLYFCASSSPDRGNEKLFFGSGTQLSVL.

The V and J genes are TRBV25-1 and TRBJ2-5; 9 nucleotides line up with TRBD2. Germline loops: CDR1 MGHDK, CDR2 SYGVNS. Trimming removed 4 bases from V and 2 bases from J; junction bases left unmatched: 5. The CDR3 spans 15 residues. This CDR3 is CASSVASGMQETQYF. DNA of the CDR3: TGTGCCAGCAGTGTTGCTAGCGGGATGCAAGAGACCCAGTACTTC. Supplemented by reference TRBV25-1 and TRBJ2-5, the full variable domain reads EADIYQTPRYLVIGTGKKITLECSQTMGHDKMYWYQQDPGMELHLIHYSYGVNSTEKGDLSSESTVSRIRTEHFPLTLESARPSHTSQYLCASSVASGMQETQYFGPGTRLLVL.

This clone has just one count. The rearrangement links TRBV30 to TRBJ1-2; TRBD1 is a possible D gene (6 bases). This CDR3 is 13 amino acids long. V lost 6 bases and J lost 3, with 14 bases in between. CDR1 and CDR2 (germline): GTSNPN, SVGIG (reference sequence). The CDR3: CACNQQGYYGYTF. The CDR3 coding sequence is TGTGCCTGTAACCAACAGGGCTACTATGGCTACACCTTC.

This chain links TRBV2 with TRBJ2-7; 11 bases map to TRBD1. The V segment lost 6 bases and the J segment 4 bases; nucleotides outside the gene matches: 5. Germline V CDR1 and CDR2: SNHLY, FYNNEI. This CDR3 contains 14 residues. CDR3: CASSVDRGRYEQYF. CDR3 nucleotide sequence: TGTGCCAGCAGCGTGGACAGGGGGCGGTACGAGCAGTACTTC.

This sequence joins TRBV6-6 and TRBJ2-7; 8 bases match TRBD1. Germline V lookup: CDR1 MNHNY, CDR2 SVGAGI (reference sequence). The CDR3 has 14 residues. Trimming removed 2 bases from V and 3 bases from J; junction bases left unmatched: 3. Written as DNA, the CDR3 is TGTGCCAGCAGTTACCCGGACAGGGTCTACGAGCAGTACTTC. It specifies CASSYPDRVYEQYF.

The gene calls are TRBV6-5 and TRBJ1-1, with D possibly TRBD1 on 6 matching bases. The CDR3 runs to 14 residues. V was cut by 2 bases and J by 0 bases, with 7 bases left in between. Germline-derived CDR1 and CDR2 are MNHEY and SVGAGI. The CDR3: CASSYGGMNTEAFF. The CDR3 nucleotides are TGTGCCAGCAGTTACGGGGGCATGAACACTGAAGCTTTCTTT.

Concerning this clone itself: Other DNA sequences of this sample code for an identical CDR3. The genes are TRBV18 and TRBJ1-5; D call uncertain. The CDR3 extends over 13 amino acids. Trimming pared 2 bases from V and 4 bases from J, leaving 6 bases between. In germline, CDR1 is KGHSH, CDR2 LQKENI. The CDR3 region is CASSPGSNQPQHF. The DNA for the CDR3 is TGTGCCAGCTCACCAGGCAGTAATCAGCCCCAGCATTTT.

The chain joins TRBV18 to TRBJ2-7; 10 positions agree with TRBD2. V gave up 3 bases and J gave up 4 bases; unmatched junction bases: 6. The CDR3 runs to 15 residues. Germline V gives CDR1 KGHSH, CDR2 LQKENI. In DNA form, the CDR3 reads TGTGCCAGCTCACCGGGAAGCGGGGGGGGTTACGAGCAGTACTTC. Amino acids: CASSPGSGGGYEQYF.

This clone showed up just a few times. V and J are TRBV19 and TRBJ1-5; 7 nucleotides line up with TRBD1. Germline assignment: CDR1 LNHDA and CDR2 SQIVND (reference sequence). Unmatched junction bases numbered 1, after V lost 6 bases and J lost 2 bases. This CDR3 comprises 13 residues. The CDR3 nucleotides read TGTGCCAGTAGAGACAGGGGCAATCAGCCCCAGCATTTT. It translates to CASRDRGNQPQHF.

The CDR3 bases are TGTGCCAGCTCAGAGAACTATAGCAATCAGCCCCAGCATTTT. Its translation is CASSENYSNQPQHF. The genes are TRBV18 and TRBJ1-5; the D is unclear. The CDR3 has 14 amino acids. The germline gives CDR1 KGHSH, CDR2 LQKENI. V was trimmed by 5 bases and J by 0 bases, leaving 8 bases between them.

The chain combines TRBV30 with TRBJ1-2; 7 nucleotides agree with TRBD1. Trimming removed 3 bases from V and 7 bases from J; junction bases left unmatched: 8. The length of the CDR3 is 13 residues. CDR1 is GTSNPN, CDR2 SVGIG, per germline (reference sequence). The DNA of the CDR3 is TGTGCCTGGAGCCCATCCCACAGGGGTGGCTACACCTTC. It codes for CAWSPSHRGGYTF.

This chain uses TRBV4-2 with TRBJ1-2; 9 nucleotides match TRBD1. V trimming: 2 bases; J trimming: 7 bases; junction bases outside the gene matches: 8. CDR1 and CDR2 from the germline V gene are LGHNA and YNFKEQ. The CDR3 has 15 residues. The CDR3 loop reads CASSQPPGQGVGYTF. The CDR3 DNA reads TGTGCCAGCAGCCAACCGCCGGGACAGGGAGTTGGCTACACCTTC.

In nucleotides, the CDR3 is TGTGCCAGTAGTAAGATTACAGGGAGGGGCACTGAAGCTTTCTTT. Its translation is CASSKITGRGTEAFF. The chain links TRBV19 to TRBJ1-1, with D perhaps matching TRBD1 (6 bases). CDR3 length: 15 residues. Germline V gene data show CDR1 as LNHDA and CDR2 as SQIVND (reference sequence). V was shortened by 4 bases and J by 4 bases, with 16 bases between the two germline ends.

This sequence joins TRBV9 and TRBJ2-3; D not resolved. V lost 3 bases, J lost 7 bases, and 12 bases lay in between. Germline CDR1 is SGDLS and CDR2 is YYNGEE. The CDR3 totals 13 residues. The CDR3, as DNA: TGTGCCAGCAGCGACGGACGGCCGTATACGCAGTATTTT. Amino acids: CASSDGRPYTQYF.

The genes are TRBV7-9 and TRBJ2-2, with D unresolved. The V and J ends lost 5 bases and 4 bases respectively, with 20 bases between them. This CDR3 spans 17 amino acids. The germline V gene has CDR1 SEHNR and CDR2 FQNEAQ (reference sequence). The CDR3 region has the DNA TGTGCCAGCAGCGAGGATTCGGTCCGTCGTGGCACCGGGGAGCTGTTTTTT. Its translation is CASSEDSVRRGTGELFF.